The TCR beta chain described here comes from a study of blood T cell repertoires in COVID-19. Background on the study: Acute-phase and convalescent COVID-19 samples originated in the United States, Italy and Spain. T cells, B-cell-depleted T cells, or PBMCs supplied cDNA or gDNA.

V dropped 3 bases and J dropped 4; count of bases not matched to a gene: 11. Germline V lookup: CDR1 KGHSH, CDR2 LQKENI. The length of the CDR3 is 17 residues. Original handling: By means of reference gene primer amplification, nucleated cell counts were estimated. Some clones are missing from TCRdb's copy, which holds only in-frame ones; the method was immunoSEQ multiplex PCR. That table supplies the V and J calls and clone size; D and trimming were determined from the DNA. The sample has around 97,000 clones, approximately 89% seen once. The source is a woman over 75 in a cohort sampled during active COVID-19. The chain recombines TRBV18 with TRBJ1-2; the match to TRBD1 covers 10 bases. Sequencing was performed on peripheral blood. The CDR3 nucleotides read TGTGCCAGCTCACCCACTGGTAGGACAGGGGGAAGCTATGGCTACACCTTC. Amino acid sequence: CASSPTGRTGGSYGYTF.